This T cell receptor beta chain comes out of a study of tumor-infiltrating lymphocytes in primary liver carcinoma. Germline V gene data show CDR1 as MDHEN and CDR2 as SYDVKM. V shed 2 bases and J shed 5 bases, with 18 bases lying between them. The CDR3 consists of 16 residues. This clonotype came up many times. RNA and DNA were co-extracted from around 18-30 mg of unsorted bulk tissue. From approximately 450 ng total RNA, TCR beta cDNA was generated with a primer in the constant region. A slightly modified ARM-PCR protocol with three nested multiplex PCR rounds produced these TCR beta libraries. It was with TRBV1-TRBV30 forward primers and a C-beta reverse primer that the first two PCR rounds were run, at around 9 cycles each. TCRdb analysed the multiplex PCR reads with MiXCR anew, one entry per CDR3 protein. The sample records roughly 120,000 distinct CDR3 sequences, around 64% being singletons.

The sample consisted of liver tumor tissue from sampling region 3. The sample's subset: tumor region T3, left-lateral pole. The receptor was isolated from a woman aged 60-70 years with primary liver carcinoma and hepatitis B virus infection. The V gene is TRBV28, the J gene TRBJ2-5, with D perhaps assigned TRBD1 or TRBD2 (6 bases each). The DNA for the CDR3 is TGTGCCAGCAGTTTACCGCGGGACATGGTTAGGGAGACCCAGTACTTC. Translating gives CASSLPRDMVRETQYF. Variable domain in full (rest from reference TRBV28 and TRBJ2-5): DVKVTQSSRYLVKRTGEKVFLECVQDMDHENMFWYRQDPGLGLRLIYFSYDVKMKEKGDIPEGYSVSREKKERFSLILESASTNQTSMYLCASSLPRDMVRETQYFGPGTRLLVL.